The clone carrying this T cell receptor (beta chain) has a handful of counts. This CDR3 is 16 amino acids long. Per germline, CDR1 MNHNS and CDR2 SASEGT. Trimming removed 6 bases from V and 0 bases from J, with 17 bases in between. These data belong to a study of T cells in Graves' hyperthyroidism and ophthalmopathy. Amplification yielded TCR beta CDR3 regions, with RNA transcripts as the source. The study used the HTBI primer set for a first-round RT-PCR of the TCR CDR3. TCRdb ran MiXCR on the multiplex PCR reads and lists one entry per CDR3 protein. Among hundreds of thousands of distinct CDR3 sequences listed, roughly 14% were seen once.

Sequenced material: blood. The chain is built from TRBV6-1 and TRBJ1-1; D remains ambiguous. The sequence came from a woman between 40 and 55 years old with Graves' ophthalmopathy. In nucleotides, the CDR3 is TGTGCCAGCAGCAGATACGACCCTGGGGTGAACACTGAAGCTTTCTTT. Translating it yields CASSRYDPGVNTEAFF.